The clone carrying this T cell receptor beta chain has only one observation. Its specificity is unknown. The source of the sample is a study of blood T cells in healthy people across ages. Study-wide results and limits: Long-lived donors had more naive CD4+ cells and higher diversity than aged donors. Naive and antigen-experienced cells could not be conclusively compared, given unsorted PBMCs.

A second about 7 to 12 cycle PCR used barcoded and J-beta primers. Every single cDNA molecule received a tag from a template-switch adaptor with 12 random nucleotides. TCRdb independently ran MiXCR on the 5' RACE reads; one entry per CDR3 protein. The data hold around 700,000 distinct CDR3 sequences, with approximately 25% observed a single time. J was trimmed by 3 bases and V by 3 bases; bases with no gene match: 2. CDR1 and CDR2 (germline): SQVTM, ANQGSEA. The CDR3 is 14 amino acids. Another study also made use of these data, one on T cells of mothers and their children.

This clonotype originated in a boy between 5 and 17 years old in good health. The V and J genes are TRBV29-1 and TRBJ2-7; TRBD2 matches at 13 bases. Sequenced sample: blood. CDR3 protein: CSVEGTSGDYEQYF. The CDR3 DNA reads TGCAGCGTTGAGGGGACTAGCGGGGACTACGAGCAGTACTTC.